These 7 T cell receptor beta chains were all obtained from the same sample, sequenced in a study of blood T cells in healthy people across ages. A second about 6 to 12 cycle PCR used barcoded and J-beta primers. TCRdb itself ran the 5' RACE reads through MiXCR, one entry per CDR3 protein. The profile covers about 400,000 distinct CDR3 sequences, with approximately 47% appearing a single time and 45% to 60% taken by the ten largest. Material: blood. The receptors here all came from a man aged 55 to 70 in good health.

The V and J genes are TRBV20-1 and TRBJ2-3; D is unclear. Looked up from germline, CDR1 is DFQATT and CDR2 is SNEGSKA (reference sequence). Trimming took 6 bases from V and 5 from J, leaving 9 bases between them. This CDR3 comprises 11 residues. The CDR3 is CSAGRRDTQYF. CDR3 sequence (DNA): TGCAGTGCAGGGCGGAGAGATACGCAGTATTTT.

J is TRBJ2-1 and V is TRBV20-1; TRBD2 agrees at 12 bases. The CDR3 loop spans 15 amino acids. Germline CDR1 reads DFQATT; CDR2 reads SNEGSKA (reference sequence). Trimming at V came to 0 bases and at J to 7 bases, leaving 4 bases not matched to a gene. CDR3 sequence (DNA): TGCAGTGCTAGAGATCCTAGCGGGGGGGGGAATGAGCAGTTCTTC. The encoded protein is CSARDPSGGGNEQFF.

The V gene is TRBV3-1, the J gene TRBJ1-5; TRBD1 agrees at 12 bases. This CDR3 is 14 amino acids long. The germline V gene encodes CDR1 LGHDT and CDR2 YNNKEL (reference sequence). V was clipped by 4 bases and J by 7 bases; unmatched bases: 2. DNA of the CDR3: TGTGCCAGCAGCCGGGGACAGGGGGCCCAGCCCCAGCATTTT. Translation gives CASSRGQGAQPQHF.

Details on this clonotype: Since a much larger clone is just one base distant, this may be a read error. The CDR3 nucleotides read TGTGCCAGCAGCTTAGGACAGGGGATAGATACGCAGTATTTT. It is translated as CASSLGQGIDTQYF. The V and J genes are TRBV5-5 and TRBJ2-3; 9 bases fit TRBD1. The germline V gene encodes CDR1 SGHKS and CDR2 YYEKEE (reference sequence). J lost 5 bases, V lost 2 bases, and 3 bases had no gene match. This CDR3 is 14 amino acids long.

This clonotype showed up many times. This rearrangement joins TRBV12-3 or TRBV12-4 to TRBJ1-2; 9 bases map to TRBD1. CDR3 length: 13 residues. V gave up 5 bases and J gave up 8 bases; unmatched junction bases: 6. Written as DNA, the CDR3 is TGTGCCAGCAGTCCCGGGACAGGGAGCGGCTACACCTTC. Translation: CASSPGTGSGYTF.

This chain connects TRBV15 to TRBJ1-5; possible D gene TRBD1, 5 bases. Germline V gives CDR1 LNHNV, CDR2 YYDKDF (reference sequence). The CDR3 covers 13 residues. Trimming took off 4 bases at V and 9 bases at J, with 13 bases between the two ends. CDR3 region: CATSTERGMPQHF. CDR3 nucleotides: TGTGCCACCAGCACCGAGAGGGGAATGCCCCAGCATTTT.

The rearrangement joins TRBV6-2 or TRBV6-3 to TRBJ2-4, with TRBD2 as a possible D gene (6 bases). Germline V lookup: CDR1 MNHEY, CDR2 SVGEGT. Trimming left V 8 bases short and J 13 bases short, with 24 bases between. This CDR3 comprises 14 residues. DNA of the CDR3: TGTGCCAGCGGATCCACGGGGACTGGGGATAGACAGTACTTC. Encoded protein: CASGSTGTGDRQYF.